This passage covers 5 T cell receptor beta chains from one sample sequenced in a study of blood T cell repertoires in COVID-19. Assay: immunoSEQ multiplex PCR; the TCRdb copy retains only in-frame clones and omits some. The top ten clones hold around 7% of a sample with more than 150,000 clones, 89% of them seen once. The sequenced material came from peripheral blood. The receptors stem from a man between 35 and 55 years old with acute or convalescent COVID-19.

This chain links TRBV12-3 or TRBV12-4 with TRBJ1-4; tentative D call: TRBD1 (5 bases). This CDR3 region has 13 residues. V was trimmed by 5 bases and J by 11 bases, leaving 15 bases between them. CDR3 DNA: TGTGCCAGCAGTCCCCCTCGGGGGAGGAAACTGTTTTTT. Its translation is CASSPPRGRKLFF.

The rearrangement links TRBV5-1 to TRBJ2-3; the match to TRBD2 covers 12 bases. Germline assignment: CDR1 SGHRS and CDR2 YFSETQ. The CDR3 runs 15 residues. V trimming: 6 bases; J trimming: 4 bases; junction bases outside the gene matches: 6. The CDR3 bases are TGCGCCAGCACCCTTCCTAGCGGGGGGGCAGATACGCAGTATTTT. This encodes CASTLPSGGADTQYF.

The genes are TRBV6-5 and TRBJ2-1; maybe TRBD2 (6 bases). V dropped 0 bases and J dropped 2 bases, with 11 bases sitting between them. CDR1 is MNHEY and CDR2 is SVGAGI in the germline V gene. The length of the CDR3 is 16 residues. CDR3 bases: TGTGCCAGCAGTTACTCGTCTGCGGGGACCTACAATGAGCAGTTCTTC. Protein product: CASSYSSAGTYNEQFF.

CDR3 residues: CASSSAGAQETQYF. CDR3 sequence (DNA): TGCGCCAGCAGCTCGGCGGGGGCCCAAGAGACCCAGTACTTC. The chain couples TRBV5-1 to TRBJ2-5; maybe TRBD2 (7 bases). This CDR3 region has 14 residues. The ends were cut back, 3 bases at V and 1 base at J, with 10 bases in the middle. CDR1 is SGHRS, CDR2 YFSETQ, per germline.

This clone has only a few counts. V gene TRBV5-4 combines with J gene TRBJ1-2, with 8 bases that match TRBD1. Germline loops: CDR1 SGHNT, CDR2 YYREEE (reference sequence). With V trimmed by 4 bases and J by 2 bases, 7 bases remained unmatched. The CDR3 runs 15 residues. As DNA, the CDR3 is TGTGCCAGCAGCCGGACCGGGACAGGCAACTATGGCTACACCTTC. Its translation is CASSRTGTGNYGYTF. Looking up the rest from reference TRBV5-4 and TRBJ1-2 gives the full variable domain: ETGVTQSPTHLIKTRGQQVTLRCSSQSGHNTVSWYQQALGQGPQFIFQYYREEENGRGNFPPRFSGLQFPNYSSELNVNALELDDSALYLCASSRTGTGNYGYTFGSGTRLTVV.